This T cell receptor beta chain was sequenced during a study of T cell responses to AZD1222 COVID-19 vaccine. Study conclusions and caveats: Sampled repertoires all dated from after the peak T cell response. Of the AZD1222 recipients, only 5 to 7 were seropositive at baseline.

Repertoires were generated with immunoSEQ multiplex PCR, while TCRdb's copy carries only in-frame clones and drops some. The sample records around 160,000 clones, about 89% being singletons. As concerns this clone: What it binds is unknown.

The CDR3 loop spans 15 amino acids. Per the germline V gene, CDR1 is SGHDN and CDR2 is FVKESK. V was cut by 1 base and J by 4 bases, with 13 bases left in between. This sample comprised peripheral blood, obtained on day 0 of MenACWY control vaccination. The chain links TRBV14 to TRBJ1-2, with D possibly matching TRBD1 (6 bases). This clonotype originated in an adult in good health. DNA of the CDR3: TGTGCCAGCAGCCAAGGTCTCCGGGACACCTATGGCTACACCTTC. This gives the protein CASSQGLRDTYGYTF.